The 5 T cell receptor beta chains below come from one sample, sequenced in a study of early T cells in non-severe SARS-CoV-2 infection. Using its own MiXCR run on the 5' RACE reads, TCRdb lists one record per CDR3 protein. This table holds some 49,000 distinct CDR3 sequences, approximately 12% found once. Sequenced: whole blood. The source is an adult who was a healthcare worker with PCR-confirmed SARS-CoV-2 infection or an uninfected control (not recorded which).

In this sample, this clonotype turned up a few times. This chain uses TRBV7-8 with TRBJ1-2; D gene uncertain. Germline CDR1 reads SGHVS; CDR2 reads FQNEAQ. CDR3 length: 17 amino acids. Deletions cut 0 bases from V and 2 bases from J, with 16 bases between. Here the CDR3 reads CASSLARFSGENYGYTF. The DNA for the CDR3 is TGTGCCAGCAGCTTAGCGCGATTCTCCGGGGAAAACTATGGCTACACCTTC.

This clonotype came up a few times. CDR3 DNA sequence: TGTGCCAGCAGTTCCGCTAGGACGTTAAATGAGCAGTTCTTC. It encodes CASSSARTLNEQFF. The rearrangement joins TRBV27 to TRBJ2-1, with D uncertain. Germline V gene lookup returns CDR1 MNHEY and CDR2 SMNVEV (reference sequence). V lost 4 bases, J lost 7 bases, and 14 bases lay in between. This CDR3 has 14 residues.

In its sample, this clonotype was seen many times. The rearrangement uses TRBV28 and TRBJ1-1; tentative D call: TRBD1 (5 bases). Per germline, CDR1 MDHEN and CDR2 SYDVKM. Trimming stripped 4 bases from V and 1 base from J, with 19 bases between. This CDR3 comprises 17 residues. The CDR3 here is CASSSTSTGQKNTEAFF. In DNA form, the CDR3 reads TGTGCCAGCAGTTCAACGAGCACCGGACAAAAGAACACTGAAGCTTTCTTT.

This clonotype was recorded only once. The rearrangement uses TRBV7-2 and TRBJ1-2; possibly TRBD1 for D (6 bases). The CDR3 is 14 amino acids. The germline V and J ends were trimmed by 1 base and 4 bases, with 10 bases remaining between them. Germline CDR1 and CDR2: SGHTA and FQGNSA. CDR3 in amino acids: CASSLGGGSYGYTF. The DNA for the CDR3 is TGTGCCAGCAGCTTAGGAGGGGGGTCCTATGGCTACACCTTC. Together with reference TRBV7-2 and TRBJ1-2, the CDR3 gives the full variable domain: GAGVSQSPSNKVTEKGKDVELRCDPISGHTALYWYRQSLGQGLEFLIYFQGNSAPDKSGLPSDRFSAERTGGSVSTLTIQRTQQEDSAVYLCASSLGGGSYGYTFGSGTRLTVV.

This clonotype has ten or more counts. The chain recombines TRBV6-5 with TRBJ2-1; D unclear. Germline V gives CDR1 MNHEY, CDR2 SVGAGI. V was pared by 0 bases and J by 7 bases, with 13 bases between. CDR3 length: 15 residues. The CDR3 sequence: CASSYSIGLGNEQFF. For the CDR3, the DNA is TGTGCCAGCAGTTACTCGATAGGGCTGGGAAATGAGCAGTTCTTC.